This TCR beta chain was sequenced for a study of type 1 regulatory T cells. At the level of the study: T-allo10 is an in vitro-generated, Tr1-enriched CD4 T cell product specific for alloantigen.

The CDR3 has 15 residues. CDR1 is SGHTA, CDR2 FQGNSA, per germline. V dropped 2 bases and J dropped 4 bases, with 11 bases sitting between them. TCRdb processed the reads anew with MiXCR; each CDR3 protein has one entry. The data contain approximately 90,000 distinct CDR3 sequences, roughly 31% of them singletons. The sequenced sample was CD4+ T cells, either the whole sample or a sorted fraction (not recorded which). The sequence came from a human donor in good health. This chain connects TRBV7-2 to TRBJ2-2; D remains unclear. CDR3 in DNA: TGTGCCAGCAGCTTACGGGCGGAGCGCACCGGGGAGCTGTTTTTT. Translating it yields CASSLRAERTGELFF.